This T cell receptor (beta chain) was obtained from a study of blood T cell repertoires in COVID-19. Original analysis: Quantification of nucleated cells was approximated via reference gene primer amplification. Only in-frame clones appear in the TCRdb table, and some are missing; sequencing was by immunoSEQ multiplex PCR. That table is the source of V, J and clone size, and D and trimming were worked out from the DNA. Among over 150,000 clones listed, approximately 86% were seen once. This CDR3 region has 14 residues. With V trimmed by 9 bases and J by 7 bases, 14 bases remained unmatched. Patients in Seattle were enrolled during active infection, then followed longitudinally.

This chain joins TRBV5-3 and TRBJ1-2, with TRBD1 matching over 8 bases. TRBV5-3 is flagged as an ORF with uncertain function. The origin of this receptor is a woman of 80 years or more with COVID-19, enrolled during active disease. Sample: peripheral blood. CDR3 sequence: CANPTGEPIFGYTF. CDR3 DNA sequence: TGTGCCAACCCGACAGGGGAACCTATTTTTGGCTACACCTTC.